The 8 T cell receptor beta chains below were found in one sample sequenced in a study of blood T cell repertoires in COVID-19. Method: immunoSEQ multiplex PCR; TCRdb's copy keeps in-frame clones and lacks some. The sample lists approximately 300,000 clones, roughly 90% seen once, with 2% to 2.5% in the top ten. The sample consisted of peripheral blood. The receptor source for this set is a woman between 45 and 65 years old who had recovered from COVID-19.

The chain combines TRBV9 with TRBJ1-1, with 7 bases aligning to TRBD1. With V trimmed by 3 bases and J by 6 bases, 11 bases remained unmatched. Germline assignment: CDR1 SGDLS and CDR2 YYNGEE. CDR3 size: 15 residues. The CDR3 is CASSDVRGYSAEAFF. The DNA for the CDR3 is TGTGCCAGCAGCGACGTCAGGGGGTATAGCGCTGAAGCTTTCTTT.

This chain uses TRBV6-2 or TRBV6-3 with TRBJ1-5; 10 bases match TRBD1. V lost 5 bases and J lost 5; bases outside the gene matches: 6. CDR1 is MNHEY and CDR2 is SVGEGT in the germline V gene. CDR3 size: 15 residues. CDR3 nucleotide sequence: TGTGCCAGCAGTCGATCCGGGACAGGGGATCAGCCCCAGCATTTT. Translation: CASSRSGTGDQPQHF.

The CDR3 protein is CASSLQGQYDEQYF. The CDR3 coding sequence is TGCGCCAGCAGTTTACAGGGACAATACGACGAGCAGTACTTC. The rearrangement links TRBV5-1 to TRBJ2-7; a weak D match, TRBD1 (6 bases). The germline V and J ends were trimmed by 5 bases and 5 bases, with 17 bases remaining between them. CDR1 is SGHRS, CDR2 YFSETQ, per germline. This CDR3 has 14 residues.

The chain employs TRBV6-5 and TRBJ2-7; TRBD2 agrees at 7 bases. J was trimmed by 3 bases and V by 5 bases; bases with no gene match: 10. The CDR3 is 15 residues long. CDR1 MNHEY and CDR2 SVGAGI come from the germline V gene. In DNA, the CDR3 is TGTGCCAGCAGTCCGCCTGGGGCTAGCGGCTACGAGCAGTACTTC. This sequence encodes CASSPPGASGYEQYF.

This rearrangement joins TRBV19 to TRBJ1-2; a weak D match, TRBD1 (6 bases). The CDR3 is made up of 14 amino acids. The ends were cut back, 3 bases at V and 5 bases at J, with 13 bases in the middle. Germline loops: CDR1 LNHDA, CDR2 SQIVND (reference sequence). CDR3 protein: CASSIQQGMYGYTF. CDR3 DNA: TGTGCCAGTAGTATCCAGCAGGGGATGTATGGCTACACCTTC.

The chain carries TRBV4-1 and TRBJ1-3, with D maybe TRBD1 (6 bases). Germline-derived CDR1 and CDR2 are MGHRA and YSYEKL. V lost 4 bases, J lost 0 bases, and 19 bases lay in between. The CDR3 length is 18 residues. The chain's CDR3 is CASSPPAWTAFSGNTIYF. The CDR3 coding sequence is TGCGCCAGCAGCCCCCCGGCGTGGACAGCCTTCTCTGGAAACACCATATATTTT.

The chain recombines TRBV18 with TRBJ1-1, with a possible D match to TRBD1 (6 bases). Deletions cut 6 bases from V and 2 bases from J, with 13 bases between. Germline CDR1 and CDR2: KGHSH and LQKENI. The CDR3 runs to 14 residues. The DNA for the CDR3 is TGTGCCAGCTCCCCGGGGGGGCGCAACACTGAAGCTTTCTTT. It yields the protein CASSPGGRNTEAFF.

V usage is TRBV6-1 and J usage is TRBJ2-7; 15 bases map to TRBD2. Germline-derived CDR1 and CDR2 are MNHNS and SASEGT. V trimming: 4 bases; J trimming: 6 bases; junction bases outside the gene matches: 16. The CDR3 is 19 amino acids. CDR3: CASSAEGLAGGGRQGEQYF. The DNA for the CDR3 is TGTGCCAGCAGTGCTGAAGGACTAGCGGGAGGGGGTCGCCAAGGCGAGCAGTACTTC.